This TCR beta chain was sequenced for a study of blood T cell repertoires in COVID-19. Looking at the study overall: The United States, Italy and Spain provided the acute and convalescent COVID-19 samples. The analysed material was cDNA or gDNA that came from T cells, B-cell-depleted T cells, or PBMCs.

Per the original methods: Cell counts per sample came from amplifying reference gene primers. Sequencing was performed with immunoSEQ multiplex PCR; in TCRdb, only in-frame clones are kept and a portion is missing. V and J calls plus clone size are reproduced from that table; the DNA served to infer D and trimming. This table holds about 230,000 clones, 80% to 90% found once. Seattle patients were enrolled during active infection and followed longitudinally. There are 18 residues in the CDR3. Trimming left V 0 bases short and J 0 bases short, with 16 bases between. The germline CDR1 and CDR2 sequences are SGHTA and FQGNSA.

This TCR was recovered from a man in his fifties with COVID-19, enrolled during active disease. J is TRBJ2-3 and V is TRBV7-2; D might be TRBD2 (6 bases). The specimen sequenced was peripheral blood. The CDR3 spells CASSLAGGMSTSTDTQYF. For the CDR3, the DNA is TGTGCCAGCAGCTTAGCTGGGGGGATGAGCACCAGCACAGATACGCAGTATTTT.